This T cell receptor (beta chain) came from a study of shared T cell receptors in the human thymus. The CDR3 covers 20 residues. From germline, CDR1 is KGHSH and CDR2 LQKENI. The V gene end was trimmed by 3 bases and the J gene end by 1 base; junction bases not matched to a gene: 14. The data were produced by immunoSEQ multiplex PCR, yet TCRdb's version contains in-frame clones alone and is incomplete. The repertoire consists of about 730,000 clones, with 80% to 90% occurring once and the leading ten covering more than 0.008%. These data were likewise used in another study, on human thymus T cells. This second study says: Donation came from healthy Finnish infants having corrective surgery for congenital heart defects. Obtained as resections during corrective heart surgery, the thymus tissue was then studied.

The sequence derives from a girl under three years old with a congenital heart defect. The chain has TRBV18 and TRBJ2-5, with 13 positions matching TRBD2. Specimen: thymocytes. The CDR3 DNA is TGTGCCAGCTCACCGAATAGTCGCGGACTAGCGGGGGTATCCCAAGAGACCCAGTACTTC. It yields the protein CASSPNSRGLAGVSQETQYF.